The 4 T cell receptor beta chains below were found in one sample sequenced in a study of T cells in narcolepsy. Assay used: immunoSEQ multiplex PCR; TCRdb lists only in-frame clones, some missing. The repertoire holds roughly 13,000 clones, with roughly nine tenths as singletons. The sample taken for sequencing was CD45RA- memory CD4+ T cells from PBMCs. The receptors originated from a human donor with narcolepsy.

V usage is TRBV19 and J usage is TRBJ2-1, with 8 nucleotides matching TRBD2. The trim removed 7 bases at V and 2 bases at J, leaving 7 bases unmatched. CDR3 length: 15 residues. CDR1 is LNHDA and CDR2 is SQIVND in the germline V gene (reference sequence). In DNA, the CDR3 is TGTGCCAGTAAGGTCTATAGCGGGACCTACAATGAGCAGTTCTTC. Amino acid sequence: CASKVYSGTYNEQFF.

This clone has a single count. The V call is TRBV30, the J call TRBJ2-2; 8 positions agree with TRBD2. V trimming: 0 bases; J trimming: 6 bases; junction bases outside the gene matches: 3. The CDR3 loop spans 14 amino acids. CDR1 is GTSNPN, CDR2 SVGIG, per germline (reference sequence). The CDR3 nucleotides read TGTGCCTGGAGTGTACGGGGGGGAGCCGGGGAGCTGTTTTTT. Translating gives CAWSVRGGAGELFF.

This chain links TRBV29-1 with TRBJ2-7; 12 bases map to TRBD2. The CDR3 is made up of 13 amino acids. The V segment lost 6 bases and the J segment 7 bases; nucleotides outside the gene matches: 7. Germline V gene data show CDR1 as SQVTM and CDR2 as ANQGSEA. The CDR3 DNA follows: TGCAGCGTCCAGTGGACTAGCGGGAAGGAGCAGTACTTC. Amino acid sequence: CSVQWTSGKEQYF.

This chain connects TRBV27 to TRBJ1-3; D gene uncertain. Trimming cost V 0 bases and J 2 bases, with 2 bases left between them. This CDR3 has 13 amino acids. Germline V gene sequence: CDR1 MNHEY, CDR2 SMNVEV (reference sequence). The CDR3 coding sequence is TGTGCCAGCAGTTTATCCGCTGGAAACACCATATATTTT. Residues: CASSLSAGNTIYF.